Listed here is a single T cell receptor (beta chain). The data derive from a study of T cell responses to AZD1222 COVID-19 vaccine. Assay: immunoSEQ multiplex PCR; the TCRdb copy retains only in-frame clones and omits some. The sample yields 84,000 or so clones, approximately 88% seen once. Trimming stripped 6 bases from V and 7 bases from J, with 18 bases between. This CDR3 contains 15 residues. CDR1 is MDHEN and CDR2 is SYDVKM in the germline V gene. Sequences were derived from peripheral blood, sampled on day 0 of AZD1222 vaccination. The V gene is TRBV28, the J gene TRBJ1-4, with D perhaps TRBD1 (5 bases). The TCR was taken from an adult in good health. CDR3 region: CASSQGRGSGEKLFF. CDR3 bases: TGTGCCAGCAGCCAAGGGAGGGGATCGGGTGAAAAACTGTTTTTT.